The next 28 T cell receptor beta chains were all read from a single sample in a study of blood T cell repertoires in COVID-19. TCRdb's copy holds only in-frame clones and misses some; the assay was immunoSEQ multiplex PCR. The sample contains approximately 150,000 clones, approximately 80% of which appear only once. Sequenced sample: peripheral blood. The receptors here all came from a human donor in a cohort sampled during active COVID-19.

The J gene is TRBJ2-3, the V gene TRBV19; 15 bases align to TRBD2. This CDR3 contains 18 residues. Germline values: CDR1 LNHDA, CDR2 SQIVND (reference sequence). V shed 5 bases and J 3 bases; nucleotides not matched to a gene: 9. The CDR3: CASSSRTSGRALTDTQYF. CDR3 sequence (DNA): TGTGCCAGTAGTTCGCGGACTAGCGGGAGGGCCCTGACAGATACGCAGTATTTT.

The sample holds one count of this clone. This chain uses TRBV11-3 with TRBJ1-3; D is undetermined. Germline CDR1 SGHNT, CDR2 YENEEA. This CDR3 comprises 13 residues. Trimming cost V 4 bases and J 1 base, with 5 bases left between them. The CDR3 is CASSSISGNTIYF. As DNA, the CDR3 is TGTGCCAGCAGCTCCATTTCTGGAAACACCATATATTTT.

This CDR3 is CASSQDHSMSYEQYF. Written as DNA, the CDR3 is TGCGCCAGCAGCCAAGATCACAGCATGTCCTACGAGCAGTACTTC. The gene calls are TRBV4-1 and TRBJ2-7; no definite D call. Per the germline V gene, CDR1 is MGHRA and CDR2 is YSYEKL. V was clipped by 0 bases and J by 1 base, with 10 bases between them. The length of the CDR3 is 15 residues.

The V gene is TRBV7-2, the J gene TRBJ1-4; 8 nucleotides agree with TRBD1. Losses at the gene ends were 8 bases for V and 7 bases for J; bases not matched to a gene: 9. Germline assignment: CDR1 SGHTA and CDR2 FQGNSA. This CDR3 region has 14 residues. In DNA form, the CDR3 reads TGTGCCAGCCAAAAAGGGGACAGGACTGAAAAACTGTTTTTT. As protein: CASQKGDRTEKLFF.

The J gene is TRBJ2-3, the V gene TRBV7-2; 10 bases match TRBD2. With 5 bases clipped from V and 6 bases from J, the junction kept 8 bases outside the gene matches. Germline CDR1 and CDR2: SGHTA and FQGNSA. This CDR3 spans 15 amino acids. CDR3 in amino acids: CASSMKAGGHDTQYF. As DNA, the CDR3 is TGTGCCAGCAGCATGAAAGCGGGGGGGCATGATACGCAGTATTTT.

The chain links TRBV28 to TRBJ1-5; 10 positions agree with TRBD1. The CDR3 totals 14 residues. Germline V gene lookup returns CDR1 MDHEN and CDR2 SYDVKM. The junction had 3 bases not matched to a gene; V was cut back by 9 bases and J by 1 base. The CDR3 sequence is CASRQGASNQPQHF. The DNA for the CDR3 is TGTGCCAGTAGACAGGGGGCAAGCAATCAGCCCCAGCATTTT.

J is TRBJ2-2 and V is TRBV2; TRBD1 aligns across 7 bases. The CDR3 totals 14 residues. CDR1 and CDR2 from the germline V gene are SNHLY and FYNNEI. V lost 6 bases, J lost 1 base, and 2 bases stayed unmatched. As DNA, the CDR3 is TGTGCCAGCAGGGGGACAGTGAACACCGGGGAGCTGTTTTTT. As protein: CASRGTVNTGELFF.

This clone came up a few times. The genes are TRBV12-3 or TRBV12-4 and TRBJ1-5, with D uncertain. Trimming shortened V by 3 bases and J by 3 bases, and 3 bases separated the two germline ends. The CDR3 has 12 residues. The CDR3 bases are TGTGCCAGCAGTTTTATCAATCAGCCCCAGCATTTT. Translating gives CASSFINQPQHF.

As to this clone: In the same sample, other DNA sequences code for this CDR3. The CDR3 nucleotides read TGTGCCAGCAGTTTCGGTAGCACAGATACGCAGTATTTT. Protein: CASSFGSTDTQYF. The chain carries TRBV27 and TRBJ2-3; D ambiguous. Germline V gene lookup returns CDR1 MNHEY and CDR2 SMNVEV (reference sequence). The CDR3 has 13 amino acids. Trimming shortened V by 3 bases and J by 0 bases, and 4 bases separated the two germline ends.

A few counts support this clone. CDR3 region: CASSEPSYSNQPQHF. The DNA for the CDR3 is TGTGCCAGCAGTGAACCCTCCTATAGCAATCAGCCCCAGCATTTT. The chain carries TRBV6-1 and TRBJ1-5; D is undetermined. The CDR3 extends over 15 amino acids. The germline V gene encodes CDR1 MNHNS and CDR2 SASEGT. V lost 2 bases, J lost 0 bases, and 8 bases lay in between.

The gene calls are TRBV4-2 and TRBJ2-3, with 12 bases matching TRBD2. The CDR3 spans 17 residues. Germline V CDR1 and CDR2: LGHNA, YNFKEQ. The ends lost 0 bases at V and 8 bases at J; junction bases unmatched: 9. CDR3 in amino acids: CASSQDTSGGHPGTQYF. In DNA form, the CDR3 reads TGTGCCAGCAGCCAAGACACTAGCGGGGGGCACCCAGGTACGCAGTATTTT.

The chain is built from TRBV7-2 and TRBJ2-1; 9 nucleotides agree with TRBD2. CDR1 SGHTA and CDR2 FQGNSA come from the germline V gene. CDR3 size: 15 residues. V was clipped by 0 bases and J by 3 bases; unmatched bases: 0. CDR3 DNA: TGTGCCAGCAGCTTAGCTAGCGGGGGCTACAATGAGCAGTTCTTC. It encodes CASSLASGGYNEQFF.

The chain carries TRBV29-1 and TRBJ2-7; 10 bases are shared with TRBD1. The CDR3 is made up of 14 amino acids. Germline CDR1 reads SQVTM; CDR2 reads ANQGSEA. V shed 6 bases and J 4 bases; nucleotides not matched to a gene: 9. The DNA of the CDR3 is TGCAGCGTGCGGACAGGGGGGTATTCTTACGAGCAGTACTTC. It codes for CSVRTGGYSYEQYF.

This chain joins TRBV11-2 and TRBJ2-7; 7 nucleotides line up with TRBD1. Germline CDR1 is SGHAT and CDR2 is FQNNGV. This CDR3 is built from 16 residues. With V trimmed by 5 bases and J by 0 bases, 10 bases remained unmatched. CDR3 bases: TGTGCCAGCAGCCCTTCAACAGGGGTCACCTCCTACGAGCAGTACTTC. Protein sequence: CASSPSTGVTSYEQYF.

This chain connects TRBV21-1 to TRBJ2-7; the D call in the table, TRBD2, was not verified against the DNA. TRBV21-1 is classified as a pseudogene. CDR3 length equals 16 residues. CDR3 sequence: CASSKGGWGGLYEQYV. The CDR3 DNA reads as TGTGCCAGCAGCAAAGGCGGCTGGGGAGGGCTCTACGAGCAGTACGTC.

Here the CDR3 reads CASSLEISADTQYF. CDR3 bases: TGCGCCAGCAGCTTGGAGATCTCGGCAGATACGCAGTATTTT. The chain employs TRBV5-1 and TRBJ2-3; D gene ambiguous. Germline CDR1 SGHRS, CDR2 YFSETQ. This CDR3 comprises 14 residues. V was cut by 0 bases and J by 4 bases, with 9 bases left in between. Supplemented by reference TRBV5-1 and TRBJ2-3, the full variable domain reads KAGVTQTPRYLIKTRGQQVTLSCSPISGHRSVSWYQQTPGQGLQFLFEYFSETQRNKGNFPGRFSGRQFSNSRSEMNVSTLELGDSALYLCASSLEISADTQYFGPGTRLTVL.

The chain recombines TRBV2 with TRBJ1-2; possible D gene TRBD1, 5 bases. There are 14 residues in the CDR3. Trimming stripped 3 bases from V and 5 bases from J, with 13 bases between. Germline V gene lookup returns CDR1 SNHLY and CDR2 FYNNEI. The CDR3 here is CASSDDSATYGYTF. The CDR3 DNA reads as TGTGCCAGCAGTGATGACAGCGCAACGTATGGCTACACCTTC.

The chain has TRBV3-1 (or the pseudogene TRBV3-2) and TRBJ1-1, with D unresolved. CDR1 and CDR2 from the germline V gene are LGHDT and YNNKEL (reference sequence). The CDR3 is 13 amino acids. The ends were cut back, 3 bases at V and 1 base at J, with 6 bases in the middle. The CDR3 bases are TGTGCCAGCAGCCAGGCAAAGAACACTGAAGCTTTCTTT. This translates into CASSQAKNTEAFF.

V and J are TRBV7-2 and TRBJ1-1, with 11 bases aligning to TRBD1. Germline lookup yields CDR1 SGHTA and CDR2 FQGNSA. The CDR3 is 16 amino acids. The V gene end was trimmed by 1 base and the J gene end by 11 bases; junction bases not matched to a gene: 12. The CDR3 bases are TGTGCCAGCAGCTTAGAAGTTTGGGGACAGGGGGGTTCGGCTTTCTTT. Its translation is CASSLEVWGQGGSAFF.

Worth noting for this clone: The sample carries other DNA sequences with the same CDR3. This chain connects TRBV6-4 to TRBJ2-1, with 9 nucleotides matching TRBD2. CDR3 length: 15 amino acids. The J segment lost 1 base and the V segment lost 4 bases, leaving 2 bases of the junction unmatched. Germline CDR1 is MRHNA and CDR2 is SNTAGT. The CDR3 nucleotides are TGTGCCAGCAGTGCTCTAGCGGGGTCCTACAATGAGCAGTTCTTC. Encoded protein: CASSALAGSYNEQFF.

The genes are TRBV7-2 and TRBJ1-1; 9 nucleotides agree with TRBD1. Per the germline V gene, CDR1 is SGHTA and CDR2 is FQGNSA. Germline trimming cut 5 bases from V and 5 bases from J; bases unmatched to any gene: 12. The CDR3 is 16 amino acids. CDR3: CASSAWTGAVWTEAFF. In nucleotides, the CDR3 is TGTGCCAGCAGCGCCTGGACAGGGGCGGTTTGGACTGAAGCTTTCTTT. Full variable domain (remainder filled in from reference TRBV7-2 and TRBJ1-1): GAGVSQSPSNKVTEKGKDVELRCDPISGHTALYWYRQSLGQGLEFLIYFQGNSAPDKSGLPSDRFSAERTGGSVSTLTIQRTQQEDSAVYLCASSAWTGAVWTEAFFGQGTRLTVV.

The chain recombines TRBV4-1 with TRBJ1-2; 10 nucleotides agree with TRBD1. Germline V lookup: CDR1 MGHRA, CDR2 YSYEKL. The V segment lost 5 bases and the J segment 3 bases; nucleotides outside the gene matches: 15. The CDR3 sequence is 18 residues long. CDR3 region: CASSSGLGTGVVDYGYTF. DNA for the CDR3: TGCGCCAGCAGCTCAGGCCTCGGGACAGGGGTGGTGGACTATGGCTACACCTTC.

The chain recombines TRBV28 with TRBJ1-5, with TRBD1 as a possible D gene (5 bases). V dropped 10 bases and J dropped 2 bases, with 18 bases sitting between them. The length of the CDR3 is 15 residues. Germline values: CDR1 MDHEN, CDR2 SYDVKM. Written as DNA, the CDR3 is TGTGCCACAAGTCCCGCAGGGATGGGCAATCAGCCCCAGCATTTT. Its translation is CATSPAGMGNQPQHF.

The V gene is TRBV5-1, the J gene TRBJ2-5; 7 positions match TRBD1. CDR1 is SGHRS and CDR2 is YFSETQ in the germline V gene. V lost 3 bases to trimming and J lost 1 base; unmatched junction nucleotides: 3. The CDR3 is made up of 14 amino acids. CDR3: CASSSTGAQETQYF. In DNA, the CDR3 is TGCGCCAGCAGCTCAACAGGGGCCCAAGAGACCCAGTACTTC. The whole variable domain, remainder taken from reference TRBV5-1 and TRBJ2-5, is KAGVTQTPRYLIKTRGQQVTLSCSPISGHRSVSWYQQTPGQGLQFLFEYFSETQRNKGNFPGRFSGRQFSNSRSEMNVSTLELGDSALYLCASSSTGAQETQYFGPGTRLLVL.

This chain joins TRBV6-5 and TRBJ2-1; 7 positions agree with TRBD1. The CDR3 is made up of 15 amino acids. From germline, CDR1 is MNHEY and CDR2 SVGAGI. Trimming cost V 2 bases and J 5 bases; bases outside gene matches: 6. CDR3 sequence: CASSYRQGQNNEQFF. The CDR3 region has the DNA TGTGCCAGCAGTTACCGACAGGGTCAAAACAATGAGCAGTTCTTC.

This CDR3 reads CASSQLSFGTGELFF. The DNA for the CDR3 is TGTGCCAGCAGTCAGCTAAGCTTCGGGACCGGGGAGCTGTTTTTT. The genes are TRBV6-5 and TRBJ2-2; D not resolved. In germline, CDR1 is MNHEY, CDR2 SVGAGI. This CDR3 has 15 residues. V lost 5 bases to trimming and J lost 5 bases, with 15 bases between them.

With regard to this clone: This specimen includes other DNA sequences encoding the same CDR3. J is TRBJ2-3 and V is TRBV5-1; D gene uncertain. Germline CDR1 is SGHRS and CDR2 is YFSETQ. The length of the CDR3 is 11 residues. Trimming stripped 3 bases from V and 6 bases from J, with 5 bases between. The CDR3 loop is CASSSGDTQYF. The CDR3 coding sequence is TGCGCCAGCAGCTCAGGTGATACGCAGTATTTT.

The chain employs TRBV28 and TRBJ1-5; D is undetermined. CDR3 length equals 14 residues. Trimming left V 6 bases short and J 5 bases short, with 14 bases between. CDR1 is MDHEN and CDR2 is SYDVKM in the germline V gene. CDR3 DNA sequence: TGTGCCAGCAGATTGACATTCCGCTATCAGCCCCAGCATTTT. As protein: CASRLTFRYQPQHF.